These 13 T cell receptor beta chains share one sample of origin, sequenced in a study of cytomegalovirus exposure and HLA in healthy donors. 13 Jbeta primers and 60 Vbeta primers were used for the PCR. Repertoires were generated with immunoSEQ multiplex PCR, while TCRdb's copy carries only in-frame clones and drops some. The repertoire holds about 200,000 clones, with roughly 80% as singletons. Input material: PBMCs. These receptors came from a girl between 10 and 17 years old in good health and CMV-seronegative.

The rearrangement links TRBV25-1 to TRBJ1-2; a weak D match, TRBD1 (5 bases). Germline V gives CDR1 MGHDK, CDR2 SYGVNS. The V and J ends lost 6 bases and 8 bases respectively, with 22 bases between them. The CDR3 is made up of 15 amino acids. The chain's CDR3 is CASSHGRDSPLGYTF. The CDR3 bases are TGTGCCAGCAGCCATGGTCGGGACTCACCCTTAGGCTACACCTTC.

CDR3 nucleotide sequence: TGCAGCGTTGAATTTGGGGGCGAGACCCAGTACTTC. Translating gives CSVEFGGETQYF. This chain links TRBV29-1 with TRBJ2-5; tentative D call: TRBD1 (6 bases). The CDR3 runs 12 residues. The germline V gene encodes CDR1 SQVTM and CDR2 ANQGSEA. The V and J ends lost 2 bases and 5 bases respectively, with 9 bases between them.

V gene TRBV20-1 combines with J gene TRBJ1-1; D is unresolved. V gave up 3 bases and J gave up 7 bases, with 6 bases separating them. CDR1 is DFQATT and CDR2 is SNEGSKA in the germline V gene (reference sequence). This CDR3 spans 10 amino acids. In DNA form, the CDR3 reads TGCAGTGCTAGCCGGAGTGAAGCTTTCTTT. Translating it yields CSASRSEAFF.

This chain links TRBV28 with TRBJ2-1; 7 bases align to TRBD1. V shed 8 bases and J 10 bases; nucleotides not matched to a gene: 8. The CDR3 totals 12 residues. In germline, CDR1 is MDHEN, CDR2 SYDVKM. CDR3 sequence reads: CASQGDSPEQFF. CDR3 sequence (DNA): TGTGCCAGCCAGGGGGACAGCCCGGAGCAGTTCTTC.

This clone appeared a single time. The gene calls are TRBV28 and TRBJ1-5, with 7 bases that match TRBD1. The trim removed 7 bases at V and 1 base at J, leaving 4 bases unmatched. In germline, CDR1 is MDHEN, CDR2 SYDVKM. The length of the CDR3 is 14 residues. The CDR3, as DNA: TGTGCCAGCAAACCGGGACAGAGCAATCAGCCCCAGCATTTT. Translating gives CASKPGQSNQPQHF. The complete variable domain, with remaining parts taken from reference TRBV28 and TRBJ1-5, reads DVKVTQSSRYLVKRTGEKVFLECVQDMDHENMFWYRQDPGLGLRLIYFSYDVKMKEKGDIPEGYSVSREKKERFSLILESASTNQTSMYLCASKPGQSNQPQHFGDGTRLSIL.

V and J are TRBV5-1 and TRBJ2-1; 9 bases match TRBD1. CDR1 is SGHRS and CDR2 is YFSETQ in the germline V gene. Trimming removed 0 bases from V and 9 bases from J; junction bases left unmatched: 7. The CDR3 runs to 15 residues. The CDR3 bases are TGCGCCAGCAGCTTGGCGGGACAGGGTATTGGTGAGCAGTTCTTC. Translation: CASSLAGQGIGEQFF.

The chain has TRBV7-2 and TRBJ1-4, with no clear D. Germline CDR1 reads SGHTA; CDR2 reads FQGNSA. V lost 4 bases and J 0 bases, leaving 9 bases between the germline ends. This CDR3 contains 15 residues. CDR3 DNA: TGTGCCAGCAGCTCTTTTCGCGCAACTAATGAAAAACTGTTTTTT. Its translation is CASSSFRATNEKLFF.

The chain carries TRBV7-6 and TRBJ2-1; D might be TRBD2 (6 bases). Germline values: CDR1 SGHVS, CDR2 FNYEAQ. V was trimmed by 5 bases and J by 9 bases, leaving 11 bases between them. The length of the CDR3 is 12 residues. CDR3 region: CASSPAGPEQFF. CDR3 nucleotide sequence: TGTGCCAGCAGCCCGGCGGGGCCTGAGCAGTTCTTC.

To note about this clone: Germline and junction disagree at one end, which may indicate a read error. The chain uses TRBV7-9 and TRBJ1-1; D unresolved. The CDR3 consists of 15 residues. Germline V gene data show CDR1 as SEHNR and CDR2 as FQNEAQ (reference sequence). The CDR3 loop is CSSSFHPVGNTEAFF. The CDR3 DNA follows: TGTTCCAGCAGCTTCCACCCGGTTGGGAACACTGAAGCTTTCTTT. Using reference TRBV7-9 and TRBJ1-1 for the parts outside the CDR3, the full variable domain is DTGVSQNPRHKITKRGQNVTFRCDPISEHNRLYWYRQTLGQGPEFLTYFQNEAQLEKSRLLSDRFSAERPKGSFSTLEIQRTEQGDSAMYLCSSSFHPVGNTEAFFGQGTRLTVV.

Here the CDR3 reads CASSFPGLKETQYF. The CDR3 DNA follows: TGTGCCAGCAGCTTTCCGGGACTAAAAGAGACCCAGTACTTC. The chain carries TRBV5-6 and TRBJ2-5, with 7 bases aligning to TRBD2. This CDR3 has 14 amino acids. The V gene's germline CDR1 is SGHDT and CDR2 YYEEEE. The V and J ends lost 2 bases and 3 bases, in that order; junction bases with no gene match: 4.

The V gene is TRBV7-2, the J gene TRBJ2-7; maybe TRBD2 (6 bases). Trimming pared 5 bases from V and 3 bases from J, leaving 17 bases between. This CDR3 is built from 15 residues. CDR1 is SGHTA, CDR2 FQGNSA, per germline. CDR3 loop: CASSLGEGRGYEQYF. DNA for the CDR3: TGTGCCAGCAGCCTTGGTGAGGGGCGGGGCTACGAGCAGTACTTC.

The rearrangement uses TRBV5-1 and TRBJ2-2; 11 positions agree with TRBD2. Trimming at V came to 1 base and at J to 0 bases, leaving 8 bases not matched to a gene. Germline CDR1 and CDR2: SGHRS and YFSETQ. The CDR3 consists of 19 residues. The CDR3 loop reads CASSLMLASGRPNTGELFF. The CDR3 DNA reads as TGCGCCAGCAGCTTGATGTTAGCTAGCGGGAGGCCGAACACCGGGGAGCTGTTTTTT.

V gene TRBV19 combines with J gene TRBJ2-1; a possible D gene is TRBD2 (6 bases). The V gene lost 6 bases and the J gene lost 0 bases, with 12 bases spanning the gap. Per the germline V gene, CDR1 is LNHDA and CDR2 is SQIVND (reference sequence). This CDR3 is built from 15 residues. For the CDR3, the DNA is TGTGCCAGTAGCGTAGCGGTCCGCTCCTACAATGAGCAGTTCTTC. It translates to CASSVAVRSYNEQFF.